This T cell receptor beta chain was recovered during a study of T cells in Graves' hyperthyroidism and ophthalmopathy. Graves' hyperthyroidism without ophthalmopathy progression within 18 months was termed stable. Participants, patients aged 18 to 65, had newly diagnosed hyperthyroidism with a duration under 2 months. Every diagnosis used clinical symptoms, serum thyroxine and TRAb, thyroid ultrasound and orbital computed tomography. Out of 10 ml of fresh peripheral blood came the PBMCs. This clonotype was detected many times. Regions amplified from RNA transcripts were the TCR beta CDR3 regions. In the first-round RT-PCR of the TCR CDR3, the HTBI primer set was used. TCRdb passed the multiplex PCR reads through MiXCR, listing each CDR3 protein once. The sample yields approximately 210,000 distinct CDR3 sequences, roughly 17% seen once. Germline CDR1 reads SGHTA; CDR2 reads FQGNSA. Trimming took off 3 bases at V and 0 bases at J, with 17 bases between the two ends. CDR3 length equals 17 residues.

V is TRBV7-2 and J is TRBJ1-1; D is uncertain. Sequencing was performed on blood. The origin of this receptor is a man aged 50-60 years with Graves' hyperthyroidism. This CDR3 reads CASSFAPWRAMNTEAFF. The CDR3 region has the DNA TGTGCCAGCAGCTTCGCCCCTTGGAGGGCGATGAACACTGAAGCTTTCTTT.